A selection of T cell receptor beta chains follows, all from one sample in a study of cytomegalovirus exposure and HLA in healthy donors. Produced via immunoSEQ multiplex PCR; TCRdb's table is partial and in-frame only. The profile shows about 360,000 clones, 80% to 90% of them singletons. Material for sequencing was PBMCs. These receptor sequences come from a young woman in good health and CMV-seronegative. Both conserved end residues are part of each CDR3. The order of the fields is CDR3 length, J gene, D gene, V gene, CDR3 DNA, CDR3 protein. A D gene is named only where the DNA matches it firmly.

12 TRBJ2-7 - TRBV30 TGTGCCTGGAGTGGAGGGCACCACGAGCAGTACTTC CAWSGGHHEQYF
15 TRBJ1-2 TRBD1 TRBV4-1 TGCGCCAGCAGCCAAGCCGGGACAGCATATAATGGCTACACCTTC CASSQAGTAYNGYTF
14 TRBJ1-4 - TRBV27 TGTGCCAGCAGTGGGGGACTAGGGCACGAAAAACTGTTTTTT CASSGGLGHEKLFF
15 TRBJ1-5 - TRBV19 TGTGCCAGTAGTATGGGGACACGTCGCAATCAGCCCCAGCATTTT CASSMGTRRNQPQHF
15 TRBJ2-1 TRBD2 TRBV11-2 TGTGCCAGCAGCTTTCCTCTAGCGGACCAGGAGGAGCAGTTCTTC CASSFPLADQEEQFF
16 TRBJ2-3 - TRBV9 TGTGCCAGCAGCCTTCTAAGGACGGGAAGCACAGATACGCAGTATTTT CASSLLRTGSTDTQYF
16 TRBJ1-2 - TRBV4-1 TGCGCCAGCAGCCAAGGGCCGGACAGTCCTAACTATGGCTACACCTTC CASSQGPDSPNYGYTF
13 TRBJ1-2 - TRBV23-1 TGCGCCAGCAGCCCGGCCCGCAGGTGCGGCTACACCTTC CASSPARRCGYTF
15 TRBJ1-1 - TRBV4-1 TGCGCCAGCAGCCAAGTGCAGGTATTGAACACTGAAGCTTTCTTT CASSQVQVLNTEAFF
12 TRBJ1-1 TRBD1 TRBV28 TGTGCAGCGACCAGGGGGCCACCTGAAGCTTTCTTT CAATRGPPEAFF